This record covers a single TCR beta chain. Its specificity is not known. This CDR3 has 16 amino acids. V lost 2 bases to trimming and J lost 6 bases; unmatched junction nucleotides: 9. Germline CDR1 SGHVS, CDR2 FQNEAQ. The protocol was immunoSEQ multiplex PCR, while the TCRdb copy is restricted to in-frame clones and leaves out a portion. The sample lists more than 70,000 clones; 80% to 90% were seen once. The data belong to a study of OX40 agonist ivuxolimab in advanced cancers. Study at large: Aged about 20 to 80 with a mean of around 60 years, they were 75% to 85% male. Partial response was recorded in three patients: one hepatocellular carcinoma and two cutaneous melanoma cases.

Overall study findings and caveats: Antigen specificity of clonally expanded peripheral T cells was not established.

The V and J genes are TRBV7-8 and TRBJ2-3, with 9 nucleotides matching TRBD2. The source is an adult with an advanced solid tumor such as melanoma, head and neck, liver or kidney cancer. This material consisted of CD4+ or CD8+ T cells sorted from blood, taken in a trial of the OX40 agonist ivuxolimab. CDR3 coding DNA: TGTGCCAGCAGCTTATTTCGCGGGGGGGCCGGGGATACGCAGTATTTT. It specifies CASSLFRGGAGDTQYF. Full variable domain (missing parts from reference TRBV7-8 and TRBJ2-3): GAGVSQSPRYKVAKRGQDVALRCDPISGHVSLFWYQQALGQGPEFLTYFQNEAQLDKSGLPSDRFFAERPEGSVSTLKIQRTQQEDSAVYLCASSLFRGGAGDTQYFGPGTRLTVL.